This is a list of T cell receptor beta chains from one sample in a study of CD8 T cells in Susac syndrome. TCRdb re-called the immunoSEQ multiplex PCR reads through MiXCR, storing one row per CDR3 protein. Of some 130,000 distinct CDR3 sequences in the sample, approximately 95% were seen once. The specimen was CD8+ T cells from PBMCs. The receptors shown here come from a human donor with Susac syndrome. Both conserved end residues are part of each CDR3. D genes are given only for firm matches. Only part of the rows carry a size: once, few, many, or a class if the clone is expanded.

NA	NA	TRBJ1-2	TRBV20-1	CSARPRTGYGGYTF	TGCAGTGCTAGACCGCGGACGGGCTATGGGGGCTACACCTTC
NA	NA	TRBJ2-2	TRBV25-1	CASSEHSLGELFF	TGTGCCAGCAGTGAACACTCCCTCGGGGAGCTGTTTTTT
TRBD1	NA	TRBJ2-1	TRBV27	CASMSGTGIYNEQFF	TGTGCCAGCATGTCTGGGACAGGGATCTACAATGAGCAGTTCTTC
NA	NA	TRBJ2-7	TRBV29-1	CSVEGALRPYEQYF	TGCAGCGTTGAAGGGGCACTGAGACCTTACGAGCAGTACTTC
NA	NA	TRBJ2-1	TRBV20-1	CSAATGNEQFF	TGCAGTGCTGCGACCGGGAATGAGCAGTTCTTC
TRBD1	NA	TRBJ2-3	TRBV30	CAWIHTGESTDTQYF	TGTGCCTGGATACATACAGGGGAAAGCACAGATACGCAGTATTTT
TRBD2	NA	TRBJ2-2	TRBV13	CASSVTSGNTGELFF	TGTGCCAGCAGCGTAACTAGCGGTAACACCGGGGAGCTGTTTTTT
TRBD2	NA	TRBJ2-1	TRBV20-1	CSARDPEGGLAGDNEQFF	TGCAGTGCTAGAGACCCCGAGGGGGGGCTAGCGGGAGACAATGAGCAGTTCTTC
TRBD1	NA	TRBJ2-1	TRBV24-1	CATSRGWTGIDNEQFF	TGTGCCACATCCCGCGGTTGGACAGGGATCGACAATGAGCAGTTCTTC
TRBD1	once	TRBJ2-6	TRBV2	CASSGQGSGANVLTF	TGTGCCAGCAGTGGACAGGGGTCTGGGGCCAACGTCCTGACTTTC
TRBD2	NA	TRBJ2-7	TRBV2	CASSEASGIEQYF	TGTGCCAGCAGTGAAGCTAGCGGGATCGAGCAGTACTTC
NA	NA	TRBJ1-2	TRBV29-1	CSVEGTLVDGYTF	TGCAGCGTTGAGGGGACCTTAGTCGATGGCTACACCTTC
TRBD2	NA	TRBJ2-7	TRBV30	CAWSSRFGLAGGRRKDEQYF	TGTGCCTGGAGTTCTCGATTTGGACTAGCGGGAGGCCGGCGGAAGGACGAGCAGTACTTC
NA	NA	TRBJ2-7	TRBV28	CASARAGWYEQYF	TGTGCCAGCGCGAGGGCAGGGTGGTACGAGCAGTACTTC
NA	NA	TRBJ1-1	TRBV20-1	CSAPLGGTEAFF	TGCAGTGCCCCTCTCGGGGGCACTGAAGCTTTCTTT
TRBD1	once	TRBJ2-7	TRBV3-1	CASSLGQGAIYEQYF	TGTGCCAGCAGCCTCGGACAGGGGGCAATCTACGAGCAGTACTTC
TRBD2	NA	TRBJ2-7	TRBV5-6	CASSTGTSGRAYEQYF	TGTGCCAGCAGCACCGGGACTAGCGGGAGGGCCTACGAGCAGTACTTC
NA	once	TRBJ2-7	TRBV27	CATYSGVPGTYEQYF	TGTGCCACCTACTCGGGCGTCCCGGGAACCTACGAGCAGTACTTC
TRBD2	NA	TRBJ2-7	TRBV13	CASRPMGGPKNEQYF	TGTGCCAGCAGGCCCATGGGAGGGCCGAAGAACGAGCAGTACTTC
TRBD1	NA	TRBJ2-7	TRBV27	CASSLGTVGSYEQYF	TGTGCCAGCAGTCTAGGGACAGTCGGTTCCTACGAGCAGTACTTC
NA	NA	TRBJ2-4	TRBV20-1	CSVRAEGQYF	TGCAGTGTAAGAGCCGAAGGTCAGTACTTC
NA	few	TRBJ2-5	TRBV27	CASSLGGKETQYF	TGTGCCAGCAGTTTAGGGGGTAAAGAGACCCAGTACTTC
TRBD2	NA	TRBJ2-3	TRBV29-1	CSVDASGSPTDTQYF	TGCAGCGTTGACGCTAGCGGGAGTCCCACAGATACGCAGTATTTT
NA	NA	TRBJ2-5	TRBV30	CAWKGSGETQYF	TGTGCCTGGAAGGGATCGGGGGAGACCCAGTACTTC
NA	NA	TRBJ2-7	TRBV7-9	CASSSRGGIPSYEQYF	TGTGCCAGCAGTTCCCGAGGGGGGATCCCCTCCTACGAGCAGTACTTC
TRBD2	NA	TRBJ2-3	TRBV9	CASSLNGIVAGGPDTQYF	TGTGCCAGCAGCCTAAACGGAATAGTGGCGGGGGGACCAGATACGCAGTATTTT
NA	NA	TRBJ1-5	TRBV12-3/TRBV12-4	CASSLHEGEHQPQHF	TGTGCCAGCAGTTTGCACGAAGGGGAACATCAGCCCCAGCATTTT
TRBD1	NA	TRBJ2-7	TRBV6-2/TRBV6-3	CASTQPVDRGYEQYF	TGTGCCAGCACCCAACCCGTGGACAGGGGTTACGAGCAGTACTTC
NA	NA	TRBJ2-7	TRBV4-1	CASSQGLDITYEQYF	TGCGCCAGCAGCCAAGGACTAGACATCACCTACGAGCAGTACTTC
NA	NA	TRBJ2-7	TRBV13	CASTDGGRREQYF	TGTGCCAGCACCGACGGGGGCAGACGCGAGCAGTACTTC
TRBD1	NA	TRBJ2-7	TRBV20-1	CSASKTRQGIREQYF	TGCAGTGCTAGTAAAACGAGACAGGGGATTCGGGAGCAGTACTTC
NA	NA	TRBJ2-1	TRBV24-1	CATSDRTVVKLYNEQFF	TGTGCCACCAGTGATAGAACAGTCGTAAAATTATACAATGAGCAGTTCTTC
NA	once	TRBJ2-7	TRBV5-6	CASSSLADEQYF	TGTGCCAGCAGCTCACTAGCTGACGAGCAGTACTTC
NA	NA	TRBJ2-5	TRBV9	CASSANGGTGETQYF	TGTGCCAGCAGCGCTAATGGCGGGACGGGAGAGACCCAGTACTTC
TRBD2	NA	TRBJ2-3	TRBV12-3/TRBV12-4	CASSRSGRTDTQYF	TGTGCCAGCAGCCGTAGCGGGAGAACAGATACGCAGTATTTT
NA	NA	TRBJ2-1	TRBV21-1	CASSKAGTSGREQFF	TGTGCCAGCAGCAAAGCTGGGACTAGCGGGAGGGAGCAGTTCTTC